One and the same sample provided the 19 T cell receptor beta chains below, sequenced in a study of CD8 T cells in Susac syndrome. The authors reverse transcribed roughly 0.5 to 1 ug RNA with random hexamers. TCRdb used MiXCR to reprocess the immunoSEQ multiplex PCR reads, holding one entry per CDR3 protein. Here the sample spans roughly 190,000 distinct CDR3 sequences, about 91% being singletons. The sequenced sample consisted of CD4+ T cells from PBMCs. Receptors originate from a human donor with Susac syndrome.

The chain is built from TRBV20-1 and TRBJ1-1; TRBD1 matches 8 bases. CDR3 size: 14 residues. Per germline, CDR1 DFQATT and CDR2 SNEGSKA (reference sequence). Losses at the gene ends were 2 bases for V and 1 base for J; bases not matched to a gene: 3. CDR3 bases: TGCAGTGCTAGAAGGGACAGGCCGAACACTGAAGCTTTCTTT. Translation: CSARRDRPNTEAFF.

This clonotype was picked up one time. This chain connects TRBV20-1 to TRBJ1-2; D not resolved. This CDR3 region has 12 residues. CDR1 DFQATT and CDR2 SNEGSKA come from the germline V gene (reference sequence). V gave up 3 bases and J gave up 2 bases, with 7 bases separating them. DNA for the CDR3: TGCAGTGCTAGTGCCCCGAACTATGGCTACACCTTC. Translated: CSASAPNYGYTF.

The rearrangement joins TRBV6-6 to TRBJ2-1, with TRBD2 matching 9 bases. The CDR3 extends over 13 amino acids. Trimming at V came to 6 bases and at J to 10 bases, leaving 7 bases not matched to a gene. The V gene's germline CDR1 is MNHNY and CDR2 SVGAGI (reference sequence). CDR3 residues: CASSSRGGREQFF. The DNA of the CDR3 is TGTGCCAGCAGCTCGCGGGGGGGCCGGGAGCAGTTCTTC.

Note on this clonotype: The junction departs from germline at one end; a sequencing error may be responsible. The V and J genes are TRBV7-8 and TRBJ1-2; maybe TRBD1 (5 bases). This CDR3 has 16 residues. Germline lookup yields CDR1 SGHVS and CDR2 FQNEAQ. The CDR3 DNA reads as TGTGCCAGCAGCCTAGCAACCACAGGAAGAACATATGGCTACACCTTC. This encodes CASSLATTGRTYGYTF.

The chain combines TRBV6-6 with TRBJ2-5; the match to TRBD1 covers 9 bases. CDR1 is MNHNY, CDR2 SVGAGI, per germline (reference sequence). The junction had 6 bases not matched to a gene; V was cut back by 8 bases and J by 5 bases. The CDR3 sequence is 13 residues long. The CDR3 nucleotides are TGTGCCAGCGGAGGGACAGGGAGGGAGACCCAGTACTTC. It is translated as CASGGTGRETQYF.

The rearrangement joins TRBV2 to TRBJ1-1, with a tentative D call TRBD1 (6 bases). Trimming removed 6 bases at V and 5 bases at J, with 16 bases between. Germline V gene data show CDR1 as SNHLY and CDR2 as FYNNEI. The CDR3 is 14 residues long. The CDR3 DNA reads TGTGCCAGCAGACTACAGGGAACTGGGACTGAAGCTTTCTTT. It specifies CASRLQGTGTEAFF.

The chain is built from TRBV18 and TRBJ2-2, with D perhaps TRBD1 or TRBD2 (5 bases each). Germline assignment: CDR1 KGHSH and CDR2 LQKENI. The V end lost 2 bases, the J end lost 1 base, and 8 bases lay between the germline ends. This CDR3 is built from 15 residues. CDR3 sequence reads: CASSPGDGNTGELFF. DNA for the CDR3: TGTGCCAGCTCACCAGGGGACGGGAACACCGGGGAGCTGTTTTTT.

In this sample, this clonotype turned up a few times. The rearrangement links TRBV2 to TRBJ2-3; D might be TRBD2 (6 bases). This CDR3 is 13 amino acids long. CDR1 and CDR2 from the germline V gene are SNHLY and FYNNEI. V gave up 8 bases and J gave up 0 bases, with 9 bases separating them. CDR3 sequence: CASRSGSTDTQYF. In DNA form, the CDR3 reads TGTGCCAGCCGAAGCGGGAGCACAGATACGCAGTATTTT.

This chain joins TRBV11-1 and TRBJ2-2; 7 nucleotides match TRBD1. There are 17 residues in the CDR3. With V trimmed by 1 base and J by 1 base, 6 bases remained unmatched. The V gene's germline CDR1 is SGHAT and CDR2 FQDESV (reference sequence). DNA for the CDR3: TGTGCCAGCAGCTTAGAGACAGGGCTCCAGAACACCGGGGAGCTGTTTTTT. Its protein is CASSLETGLQNTGELFF.

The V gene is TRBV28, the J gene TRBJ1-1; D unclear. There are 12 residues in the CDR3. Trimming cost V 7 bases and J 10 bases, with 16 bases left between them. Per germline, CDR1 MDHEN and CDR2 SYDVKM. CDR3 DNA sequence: TGTGCCAGCATCAGAATGGGCAGTGGAGCTTTCTTT. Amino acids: CASIRMGSGAFF.

CDR3: CSAENSGRGYEQYF. The CDR3 DNA reads as TGCAGTGCTGAAAATAGCGGGAGAGGGTACGAGCAGTACTTC. The chain combines TRBV20-1 with TRBJ2-7; 9 bases agree with TRBD2. This CDR3 comprises 14 residues. J was trimmed by 4 bases and V by 5 bases; bases with no gene match: 9. Germline lookup yields CDR1 DFQATT and CDR2 SNEGSKA (reference sequence).

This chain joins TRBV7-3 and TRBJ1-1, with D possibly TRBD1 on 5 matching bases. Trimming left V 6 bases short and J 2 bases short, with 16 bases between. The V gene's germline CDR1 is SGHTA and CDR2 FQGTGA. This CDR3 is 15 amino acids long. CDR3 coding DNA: TGTGCCAGCAGTCCCTCCCGGGACCTTAACACTGAAGCTTTCTTT. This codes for CASSPSRDLNTEAFF.

In nucleotides, the CDR3 is TGTGCCAGCAGTCGCGAACAGGGGTCACACGAGCAGTACTTC. Protein product: CASSREQGSHEQYF. The rearrangement uses TRBV6-6 and TRBJ2-7; 7 bases match TRBD1. Germline assignment: CDR1 MNHNY and CDR2 SVGAGI (reference sequence). The CDR3 is 14 amino acids. Germline trimming cut 5 bases from V and 5 bases from J; bases unmatched to any gene: 9.

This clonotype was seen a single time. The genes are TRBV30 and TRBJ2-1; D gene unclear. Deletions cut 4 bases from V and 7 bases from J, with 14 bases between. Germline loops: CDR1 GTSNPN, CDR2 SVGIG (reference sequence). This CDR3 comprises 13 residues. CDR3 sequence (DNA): TGTGCCTGGAAAGGCATTGCTGGAAATGAGCAGTTCTTC. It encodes CAWKGIAGNEQFF.

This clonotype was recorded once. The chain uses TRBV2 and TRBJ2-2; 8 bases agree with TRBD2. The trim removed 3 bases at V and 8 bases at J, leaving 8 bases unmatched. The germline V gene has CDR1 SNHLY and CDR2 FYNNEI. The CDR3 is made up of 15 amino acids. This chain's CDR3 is CASSERAGVAGELFF. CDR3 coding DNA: TGTGCCAGCAGTGAGCGAGCGGGAGTGGCTGGGGAGCTGTTTTTT.

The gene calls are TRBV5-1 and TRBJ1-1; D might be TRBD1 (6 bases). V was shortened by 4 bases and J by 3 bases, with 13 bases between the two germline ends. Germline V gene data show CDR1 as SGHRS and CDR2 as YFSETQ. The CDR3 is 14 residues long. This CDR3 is CASSPRGSDTEAFF. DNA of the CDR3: TGCGCCAGCAGCCCCAGGGGATCTGACACTGAAGCTTTCTTT. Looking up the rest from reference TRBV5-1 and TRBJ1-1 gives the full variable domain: KAGVTQTPRYLIKTRGQQVTLSCSPISGHRSVSWYQQTPGQGLQFLFEYFSETQRNKGNFPGRFSGRQFSNSRSEMNVSTLELGDSALYLCASSPRGSDTEAFFGQGTRLTVV.

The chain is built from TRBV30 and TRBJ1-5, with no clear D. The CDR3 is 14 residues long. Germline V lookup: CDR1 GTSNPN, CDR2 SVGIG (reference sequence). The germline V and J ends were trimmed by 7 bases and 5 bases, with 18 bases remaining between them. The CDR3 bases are TGTGCCTCCAACGTGAAGGGTTGGGATCAGCCCCAGCATTTT. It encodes CASNVKGWDQPQHF.

The CDR3 protein is CSARDRKHNSPLHF. The CDR3 DNA reads as TGCAGTGCTAGAGACAGAAAACATAATTCACCCCTCCACTTT. The chain couples TRBV20-1 to TRBJ1-6; D unclear. CDR3 length equals 14 residues. The V end was cut by 0 bases, the J end by 5 bases, with 8 bases between. Germline V gives CDR1 DFQATT, CDR2 SNEGSKA (reference sequence).

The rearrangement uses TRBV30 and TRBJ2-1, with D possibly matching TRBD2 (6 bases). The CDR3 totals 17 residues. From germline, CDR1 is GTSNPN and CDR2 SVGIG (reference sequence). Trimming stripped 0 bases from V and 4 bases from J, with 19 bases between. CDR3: CAWSVRETLPRYNEQFF. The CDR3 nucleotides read TGTGCCTGGAGTGTACGGGAGACACTCCCTCGGTACAATGAGCAGTTCTTC. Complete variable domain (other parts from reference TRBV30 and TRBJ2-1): SQTIHQWPATLVQPVGSPLSLECTVEGTSNPNLYWYRQAAGRGLQLLFYSVGIGQISSEVPQNLSASRPQDRQFILSSKKLLLSDSGFYLCAWSVRETLPRYNEQFFGPGTRLTVL.